This T cell receptor beta chain was retrieved from a study of blood T cell repertoires in COVID-19. Study-wide background: The samples span acute and convalescent COVID-19 from the United States, Italy and Spain. PBMCs, B-cell-depleted T cells, or T cells provided the cDNA or gDNA that made up the material.

How the authors handled the data: Reference gene primer amplification in the assay estimated nucleated cell counts. The table came from immunoSEQ multiplex PCR; TCRdb's copy has only in-frame clones and leaves some out. The V and J calls and clone size are taken from that table; D and trimming were inferred from the DNA. Of some 110,000 clones detected, roughly nine tenths appear once; the ten largest clones hold 5.5% to 7%. Sequenced input: peripheral blood. The clonotype was recovered from a human donor in a cohort sampled during active COVID-19.

The CDR3: CASSFKSSYNEQFF. Written as DNA, the CDR3 is TGTGCCAGCAGTTTTAAGAGCTCCTACAATGAGCAGTTCTTC. The chain recombines TRBV27 with TRBJ2-1, with D hard to call. This CDR3 has 14 amino acids. Trimming pared 3 bases from V and 0 bases from J, leaving 6 bases between. CDR1 is MNHEY, CDR2 SMNVEV, per germline (reference sequence).